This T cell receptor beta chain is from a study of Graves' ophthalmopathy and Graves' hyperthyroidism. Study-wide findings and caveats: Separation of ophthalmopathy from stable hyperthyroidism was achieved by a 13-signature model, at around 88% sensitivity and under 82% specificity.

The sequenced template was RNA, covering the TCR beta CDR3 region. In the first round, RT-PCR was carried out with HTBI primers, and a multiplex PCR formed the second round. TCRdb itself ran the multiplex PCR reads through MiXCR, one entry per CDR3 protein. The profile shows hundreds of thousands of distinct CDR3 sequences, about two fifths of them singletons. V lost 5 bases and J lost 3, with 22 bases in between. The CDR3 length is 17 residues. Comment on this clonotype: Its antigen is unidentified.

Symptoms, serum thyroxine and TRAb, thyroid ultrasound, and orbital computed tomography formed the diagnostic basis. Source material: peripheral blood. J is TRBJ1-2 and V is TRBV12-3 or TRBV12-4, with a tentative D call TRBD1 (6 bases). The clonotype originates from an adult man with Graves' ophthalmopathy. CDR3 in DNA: TGTGCCAGCAGTGCGCGGCATCGGGGGCAGCGGTACTATGGCTACACCTTC. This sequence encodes CASSARHRGQRYYGYTF.